The 30 T cell receptor beta chains listed next were all sequenced from one sample in a study of blood T cell repertoires in COVID-19. Assay: immunoSEQ multiplex PCR; the TCRdb copy retains only in-frame clones and omits some. The sample records around 150,000 clones, roughly 85% being singletons. The specimen was peripheral blood. The source of these receptors is a man aged 35-49 years with acute or convalescent COVID-19.

The V and J genes are TRBV11-2 and TRBJ2-7, with 8 bases identical to TRBD1. This CDR3 is 15 amino acids long. Germline V gives CDR1 SGHAT, CDR2 FQNNGV. V lost 5 bases and J lost 4; bases outside the gene matches: 10. This CDR3 is CASSPAGGGRYEQYF. The CDR3 DNA reads as TGTGCCAGCAGCCCGGCAGGGGGCGGAAGGTACGAGCAGTACTTC.

This clone was counted once. The J gene is TRBJ2-4, the V gene TRBV10-1, with D maybe TRBD2 (5 bases). Germline V gives CDR1 WNHNN, CDR2 SYGVQD (reference sequence). The ends were cut back, 0 bases at V and 5 bases at J, with 11 bases in the middle. The CDR3 length is 15 residues. The CDR3 DNA reads as TGCGCCAGCAGTGAGTCGGAGGCTTCGGAAAACATTCAGTACTTC. Translating it yields CASSESEASENIQYF.

Here the CDR3 reads CASSDLGRGNTEAFF. DNA for the CDR3: TGTGCCAGCAGTGACCTAGGGAGAGGGAACACTGAAGCTTTCTTT. The chain recombines TRBV2 with TRBJ1-1; D not resolved. CDR3 length: 15 residues. V was clipped by 3 bases and J by 1 base, with 12 bases between them. Looked up from germline, CDR1 is SNHLY and CDR2 is FYNNEI.

As for this clone: Within the sample, other DNA sequences also encode this same CDR3. The J gene is TRBJ1-6, the V gene TRBV7-3; 11 bases are a match to TRBD1. CDR1 is SGHTA, CDR2 FQGTGA, per germline. The CDR3 has 13 residues. The V and J ends lost 8 bases and 10 bases, in that order; junction bases with no gene match: 4. CDR3 in DNA: TGTGCCAGCTCCCGGGACAGGGGGTCACCCCTCCACTTT. Amino acid sequence: CASSRDRGSPLHF.

CDR3 protein: CASSVGTGGTYEQYF. CDR3 nucleotide sequence: TGTGCCAGCAGTGTCGGGACAGGGGGGACCTACGAGCAGTACTTC. The chain carries TRBV6-6 and TRBJ2-7; 11 bases are shared with TRBD1. The V and J ends lost 5 bases and 2 bases, in that order; junction bases with no gene match: 5. CDR1 and CDR2 (germline): MNHNY, SVGAGI (reference sequence). The CDR3 has 15 residues.

In its sample, this clone was seen once. V and J are TRBV25-1 and TRBJ1-4; no firm D call. The V end was cut by 3 bases, the J end by 5 bases, with 10 bases between. The germline CDR1 and CDR2 sequences are MGHDK and SYGVNS. The CDR3 runs 14 residues. CDR3 in DNA: TGTGCCAGCAGTGAGAGTCCGTTAAATGAAAAACTGTTTTTT. Translation gives CASSESPLNEKLFF. Using reference TRBV25-1 and TRBJ1-4 for the parts outside the CDR3, the full variable domain is EADIYQTPRYLVIGTGKKITLECSQTMGHDKMYWYQQDPGMELHLIHYSYGVNSTEKGDLSSESTVSRIRTEHFPLTLESARPSHTSQYLCASSESPLNEKLFFGSGTQLSVL.

The gene calls are TRBV5-1 and TRBJ2-1, with D possibly being TRBD1 (6 bases). V gave up 6 bases and J gave up 3 bases, with 13 bases separating them. The germline gives CDR1 SGHRS, CDR2 YFSETQ. The CDR3 runs to 14 residues. In DNA, the CDR3 is TGCGCCAGCAACGAACAGGGTTTCTACAATGAGCAGTTCTTC. Translation: CASNEQGFYNEQFF.

V and J are TRBV15 and TRBJ1-4; D gene unclear. Trimming took 2 bases from V and 4 from J, leaving 11 bases between them. The CDR3 is made up of 15 amino acids. Germline lookup yields CDR1 LNHNV and CDR2 YYDKDF (reference sequence). The CDR3 nucleotides are TGTGCCACCAGCAGAAGCCTCGGGTTTAATGAAAAACTGTTTTTT. This gives the protein CATSRSLGFNEKLFF.

The chain recombines TRBV10-3 with TRBJ1-1, with 10 bases that match TRBD1. With 9 bases clipped from V and 4 bases from J, the junction kept 11 bases outside the gene matches. Per the germline V gene, CDR1 is ENHRY and CDR2 is SYGVKD. This CDR3 comprises 15 residues. CDR3 sequence: CAITGTGAGGTEAFF. The CDR3 coding sequence is TGTGCCATAACCGGGACAGGGGCCGGAGGCACTGAAGCTTTCTTT.

The CDR3 region has the DNA TGTGCCAGCAGTGGTAACAGAAAGAACACTGAAGCTTTCTTT. Translation gives CASSGNRKNTEAFF. The chain has TRBV2 and TRBJ1-1; no reliable D call. Germline values: CDR1 SNHLY, CDR2 FYNNEI. Between the trimmed V and J ends, which lost 4 bases and 1 base, there was a span of 10 bases. The CDR3 sequence is 14 residues long.

This clone was seen only once. DNA for the CDR3: TGTGCCAGTAGTATGAGTGCAGGGGACACTGAAGCTTTCTTT. Protein product: CASSMSAGDTEAFF. The chain uses TRBV19 and TRBJ1-1, with D possibly matching TRBD1 (6 bases). V was cut by 3 bases and J by 3 bases, with 11 bases left in between. The CDR3 is 14 residues long. Germline CDR1 reads LNHDA; CDR2 reads SQIVND (reference sequence).

A few counts support this clone. The V gene is TRBV7-9, the J gene TRBJ1-4; no clear D gene. Germline CDR1 reads SEHNR; CDR2 reads FQNEAQ (reference sequence). Trimming cost V 2 bases and J 0 bases, with 7 bases left between them. This CDR3 region has 15 residues. The CDR3 reads CASSLKRATNEKLFF. The CDR3 region has the DNA TGTGCCAGCAGCTTAAAGCGAGCAACTAATGAAAAACTGTTTTTT.

The rearrangement links TRBV29-1 to TRBJ2-3; weak D call: TRBD2 (5 bases). This CDR3 contains 15 residues. Germline V CDR1 and CDR2: SQVTM, ANQGSEA. V lost 3 bases and J 2 bases, leaving 15 bases between the germline ends. This CDR3 reads CSVDGLRALTDTQYF. The CDR3 nucleotides read TGCAGCGTTGATGGGCTGCGGGCCCTCACAGATACGCAGTATTTT.

The rearrangement uses TRBV19 and TRBJ1-1; 8 positions agree with TRBD1. The V gene end was trimmed by 5 bases and the J gene end by 4 bases; junction bases not matched to a gene: 6. Germline V CDR1 and CDR2: LNHDA, SQIVND (reference sequence). The CDR3 loop spans 14 amino acids. The CDR3 nucleotides read TGTGCCAGTAGTGCTTGGACAGGGACCACTGAAGCTTTCTTT. Protein: CASSAWTGTTEAFF.

This clone was counted once. The chain couples TRBV30 to TRBJ2-2; 8 bases align to TRBD2. CDR3 length: 15 amino acids. CDR1 and CDR2 from the germline V gene are GTSNPN and SVGIG (reference sequence). V lost 4 bases, J lost 5 bases, and 9 bases stayed unmatched. The CDR3 spells CAWTSYGGVTGELFF. The DNA for the CDR3 is TGTGCCTGGACCTCATACGGGGGGGTTACCGGGGAGCTGTTTTTT.

V is TRBV11-1 and J is TRBJ2-7; D gene unclear. The germline V gene has CDR1 SGHAT and CDR2 FQDESV (reference sequence). Trimming pared 5 bases from V and 3 bases from J, leaving 17 bases between. This CDR3 has 15 amino acids. CDR3 bases: TGTGCCAGCAGCAATGCCATCTCCAGTGGCTACGAGCAGTACTTC. This sequence encodes CASSNAISSGYEQYF.

The gene calls are TRBV29-1 and TRBJ1-2; 9 bases fit TRBD1. The germline V gene has CDR1 SQVTM and CDR2 ANQGSEA. This CDR3 is 13 amino acids long. The trim removed 4 bases at V and 8 bases at J, leaving 8 bases unmatched. The CDR3 sequence is CSVGTGVAIGYTF. The CDR3 coding sequence is TGCAGCGTTGGGACAGGGGTAGCAATAGGCTACACCTTC.

This chain links TRBV4-1 with TRBJ1-2, with 8 positions matching TRBD1. CDR1 is MGHRA and CDR2 is YSYEKL in the germline V gene. This CDR3 comprises 15 residues. Germline trimming cut 3 bases from V and 4 bases from J; bases unmatched to any gene: 7. The CDR3 reads CASSHTDREGYGYTF. The CDR3 DNA reads TGCGCCAGCAGCCACACGGACAGGGAGGGCTATGGCTACACCTTC.

The rearrangement uses TRBV18 and TRBJ1-6; tentative D call: TRBD1 (5 bases). V shed 8 bases and J shed 5 bases, with 13 bases lying between them. Germline V gives CDR1 KGHSH, CDR2 LQKENI. The CDR3 is 14 amino acids. CDR3 region: CASALPGDNSPLHF. The CDR3 DNA reads as TGTGCCAGCGCGCTTCCGGGGGATAATTCACCCCTCCACTTT.

This chain connects TRBV10-1 to TRBJ1-6, with D maybe TRBD1 (5 bases). The germline V gene encodes CDR1 WNHNN and CDR2 SYGVQD (reference sequence). V lost 4 bases to trimming and J lost 7 bases, with 11 bases between them. The CDR3 spans 14 residues. The CDR3 region is CASSARPGNSPLHF. DNA of the CDR3: TGCGCCAGCAGTGCACGACCAGGGAATTCACCCCTCCACTTT.

CDR3 loop: CASSLYGTGRSGEQYF. CDR3 coding DNA: TGTGCCAGCAGTTTATACGGGACAGGGAGATCCGGCGAGCAGTACTTC. V usage is TRBV27 and J usage is TRBJ2-7; 9 positions agree with TRBD1. Trimming took 1 base from V and 6 from J; bases not matched to a gene: 10. The CDR3 contains 16 residues. Germline CDR1 is MNHEY and CDR2 is SMNVEV (reference sequence).

The CDR3 DNA follows: TGTGCCAGCAGCTTAGTCGGGGAGGCTAGGGAGACCCAGTACTTC. Translating it yields CASSLVGEARETQYF. The chain links TRBV7-9 to TRBJ2-5; D possibly corresponds to TRBD2 (6 bases). Germline CDR1 and CDR2: SEHNR and FQNEAQ (reference sequence). V gave up 1 base and J gave up 5 bases, with 14 bases separating them. The CDR3 spans 15 residues.

The gene calls are TRBV5-4 and TRBJ1-6; a weak D match, TRBD1 (6 bases). V was shortened by 3 bases and J by 2 bases, with 12 bases between the two germline ends. CDR1 SGHNT and CDR2 YYREEE come from the germline V gene (reference sequence). CDR3 length: 16 amino acids. The CDR3 DNA reads TGTGCCAGCAGCTCTTCACAGGGAACCTATAATTCACCCCTCCACTTT. This gives the protein CASSSSQGTYNSPLHF.

This chain links TRBV18 with TRBJ1-1; D possibly corresponds to TRBD1 (5 bases). Trimming left V 3 bases short and J 1 base short, with 9 bases between. The CDR3 loop spans 14 amino acids. Germline V gene sequence: CDR1 KGHSH, CDR2 LQKENI. The CDR3 protein is CASSPRGTNTEAFF. As DNA, the CDR3 is TGTGCCAGCTCACCGCGGGGGACGAACACTGAAGCTTTCTTT.

V usage is TRBV3-1 (or the pseudogene TRBV3-2) and J usage is TRBJ2-7; D remains unclear. Looked up from germline, CDR1 is LGHDT and CDR2 is YNNKEL (reference sequence). Trimming removed 6 bases from V and 0 bases from J, with 6 bases in between. This CDR3 region has 12 residues. The CDR3 DNA reads TGTGCCAGCAGGGGCTTCTCCTACGAGCAGTACTTC. Translation: CASRGFSYEQYF.

The genes are TRBV11-3 and TRBJ1-2; 9 bases are shared with TRBD1. V lost 0 bases and J lost 7; bases outside the gene matches: 3. Germline V gives CDR1 SGHNT, CDR2 YENEEA. This CDR3 spans 14 amino acids. This chain's CDR3 is CASSLDGTGSGYTF. The DNA for the CDR3 is TGTGCCAGCAGCTTAGATGGGACAGGGTCTGGCTACACCTTC.

The V gene is TRBV7-3, the J gene TRBJ2-3; TRBD2 matches at 11 bases. Germline-derived CDR1 and CDR2 are SGHTA and FQGTGA. The ends lost 5 bases at V and 4 bases at J; junction bases unmatched: 5. This CDR3 contains 15 residues. The CDR3 nucleotides are TGTGCCAGCAGCGATAGCGGGGGGGCAGCAGATACGCAGTATTTT. It codes for CASSDSGGAADTQYF.

This chain uses TRBV30 with TRBJ2-7, with D unclear. Looked up from germline, CDR1 is GTSNPN and CDR2 is SVGIG (reference sequence). V gave up 3 bases and J gave up 0 bases, with 15 bases separating them. The CDR3 is 15 amino acids. CDR3 sequence: CAWRNLGGSSYEQYF. CDR3 sequence (DNA): TGTGCCTGGAGAAACCTCGGCGGTAGCTCCTACGAGCAGTACTTC.

The V call is TRBV4-2, the J call TRBJ2-1, with 10 nucleotides matching TRBD2. The CDR3 is 15 amino acids. The V segment lost 4 bases and the J segment 12 bases; nucleotides outside the gene matches: 12. Germline lookup yields CDR1 LGHNA and CDR2 YNFKEQ. The CDR3 loop is CASSPISGGASRQFF. CDR3 coding DNA: TGTGCCAGCAGCCCTATCAGCGGGGGGGCCTCGCGGCAGTTCTTC.

The chain links TRBV5-8 to TRBJ2-4, with 10 bases lining up with TRBD2. The germline V gene encodes CDR1 SGHTS and CDR2 YDEGEE. The CDR3 runs to 16 residues. With V trimmed by 4 bases and J by 6 bases, 10 bases remained unmatched. CDR3 DNA: TGTGCCAGCAGCCGGGGCCCTAGCGGGGGCGGAAACATTCAGTACTTC. It yields the protein CASSRGPSGGGNIQYF.